These 3 T cell receptor beta chains originate from one sample sequenced in a study of T cells in Graves' hyperthyroidism and ophthalmopathy. TCR beta CDR3 sequences were amplified from RNA transcripts. The HTBI primer set drove a first-round RT-PCR of the TCR CDR3. TCRdb re-called the multiplex PCR reads with MiXCR, one entry per CDR3 protein. The sample yields approximately 430,000 distinct CDR3 sequences, approximately 14% seen once. The sample was blood. These receptors were taken from a woman younger than 30 with Graves' hyperthyroidism.

At least ten counts were recorded for this clonotype. The V call is TRBV20-1, the J call TRBJ2-5; TRBD1 matches 12 bases. Germline V CDR1 and CDR2: DFQATT, SNEGSKA (reference sequence). This CDR3 is built from 15 residues. Trimming took 1 base from V and 2 from J; bases not matched to a gene: 2. Here the CDR3 DNA reads TGCAGTGCTAGAGGGGGACAGGGGGCACAAGAGACCCAGTACTTC. Translating gives CSARGGQGAQETQYF.

This clonotype was counted between two and nine times. V and J are TRBV12-3 or TRBV12-4 and TRBJ1-1, with a weak D call TRBD1 (5 bases). V was cut by 5 bases and J by 0 bases, with 22 bases left in between. This CDR3 is built from 18 residues. CDR3 loop: CASSLHGASSRMNTEAFF. The CDR3, as DNA: TGTGCCAGCAGTCTTCATGGGGCATCATCTCGGATGAACACTGAAGCTTTCTTT.

As for this clonotype: This CDR3 is missing its conserved last phenylalanine or tryptophan, likely due to a read error. The chain has TRBV6-2 or TRBV6-3 and TRBJ2-7; the D is unclear. The germline V gene has CDR1 MNHEY and CDR2 SVGEGT. The length of the CDR3 is 12 residues. Trimming pared 8 bases from V and 3 bases from J, leaving 11 bases between. The CDR3 DNA reads TGTGCCAGCTCCCTTGGTAGCTACGAGCAGTACCTC. Translation: CASSLGSYEQYL.